Shown below are 15 T cell receptor beta chains from a single sample sequenced in a study of graft-versus-host responses after intestinal transplantation. Only in-frame clones appear in the TCRdb table, and some are missing; sequencing was by immunoSEQ multiplex PCR. The sample shows approximately 9,700 clones, 80% to 95% of them seen only once. The starting material was PBMCs, obtained 40 to 45 days after intestinal transplantation. These receptors were obtained from a human patient who received an intestinal transplant, so some T cells may come from the graft donor.

V and J are TRBV6-5 and TRBJ2-3; no definite D call. CDR1 is MNHEY, CDR2 SVGAGI, per germline. This CDR3 is built from 12 residues. Trimming pared 5 bases from V and 2 bases from J, leaving 5 bases between. CDR3 coding DNA: TGTGCCAGCAGTGAAACCACAGATACGCAGTATTTT. Translating it yields CASSETTDTQYF.

The rearrangement joins TRBV7-6 to TRBJ1-3, with D perhaps TRBD1 (5 bases). Germline CDR1 SGHVS, CDR2 FNYEAQ. This CDR3 is built from 17 residues. V was trimmed by 5 bases and J by 0 bases, leaving 17 bases between them. In nucleotides, the CDR3 is TGTGCCAGCAGCCCCAGCACGGGGGAGGCCTCTGGAAACACCATATATTTT. It is translated as CASSPSTGEASGNTIYF.

The genes are TRBV2 and TRBJ2-3; D remains ambiguous. Germline-derived CDR1 and CDR2 are SNHLY and FYNNEI. This CDR3 contains 12 residues. Trimming took 10 bases from V and 0 from J, leaving 8 bases between them. CDR3 region: CATYRSTDTQYF. In DNA form, the CDR3 reads TGTGCCACCTACAGAAGCACAGATACGCAGTATTTT.

The rearrangement links TRBV21-1 to TRBJ2-5; the table calls TRBD1, which could not be checked here. TRBV21-1 is shown as a pseudogene. This CDR3 is 16 amino acids long. The CDR3 here is CASSRPPGTGEETQYF. CDR3 sequence (DNA): TGTGCCAGCAGCCGACCGCCAGGAACAGGGGAAGAGACCCAGTACTTC.

The chain couples TRBV6-4 to TRBJ1-1; D is possibly TRBD1 (6 bases). Germline lookup yields CDR1 MRHNA and CDR2 SNTAGT. The ends were cut back, 6 bases at V and 2 bases at J, with 10 bases in the middle. This CDR3 has 13 residues. The CDR3 bases are TGTGCCAGCAGGGAGGGGGGAAACACTGAAGCTTTCTTT. This codes for CASREGGNTEAFF.

The chain carries TRBV5-1 and TRBJ2-3, with 8 bases aligning to TRBD1. With V trimmed by 4 bases and J by 1 base, 5 bases remained unmatched. The germline gives CDR1 SGHRS, CDR2 YFSETQ. The CDR3 has 15 residues. CDR3 in DNA: TGCGCCAGCAGCACACCGGGACAGGGCACAGATACGCAGTATTTT. Its protein is CASSTPGQGTDTQYF.

The CDR3 region is CASASGGAWNEQFF. As DNA, the CDR3 is TGTGCCAGCGCTAGCGGGGGGGCATGGAATGAGCAGTTCTTC. The chain has TRBV19 and TRBJ2-1; 12 positions match TRBD2. The length of the CDR3 is 14 residues. CDR1 and CDR2 (germline): LNHDA, SQIVND (reference sequence). The ends lost 9 bases at V and 7 bases at J; junction bases unmatched: 7.

CDR3 nucleotides: TGCGCCAGCAGCGAGGGGAATCAGCCCCAGCATTTT. This translates into CASSEGNQPQHF. This rearrangement joins TRBV4-1 to TRBJ1-5; D might be TRBD1 (5 bases). Germline-derived CDR1 and CDR2 are MGHRA and YSYEKL. V gave up 5 bases and J gave up 4 bases, with 6 bases separating them. The CDR3 length is 12 residues.

This chain links TRBV29-1 with TRBJ1-2, with 7 bases that match TRBD1. Germline trimming cut 2 bases from V and 7 bases from J; bases unmatched to any gene: 4. Germline loops: CDR1 SQVTM, CDR2 ANQGSEA. The CDR3 totals 12 residues. The CDR3 DNA is TGCAGCGTTGAACAGGGGGGAGGTGGCTACACCTTC. This codes for CSVEQGGGGYTF.

This chain joins TRBV5-4 and TRBJ1-4, with a possible D match to TRBD1 (5 bases). Trimming removed 4 bases at V and 4 bases at J, with 11 bases between. Germline V gene data show CDR1 as SGHNT and CDR2 as YYREEE (reference sequence). The CDR3 has 14 amino acids. CDR3 region: CASSVREGNEKLFF. The CDR3 coding sequence is TGTGCCAGCAGCGTCAGGGAGGGTAATGAAAAACTGTTTTTT.

The chain is built from TRBV15 and TRBJ1-1, with 7 bases identical to TRBD1. Looked up from germline, CDR1 is LNHNV and CDR2 is YYDKDF (reference sequence). This CDR3 has 16 amino acids. V lost 6 bases and J lost 3; bases outside the gene matches: 13. CDR3 nucleotides: TGTGCCACCAGATCCGTCCCGGACAGGTATGACACTGAAGCTTTCTTT. Translation: CATRSVPDRYDTEAFF.

The V call is TRBV7-6, the J call TRBJ1-2; D possibly corresponds to TRBD1 (5 bases). Germline CDR1 and CDR2: SGHVS and FNYEAQ. The germline V and J ends were trimmed by 1 base and 4 bases, with 10 bases remaining between them. CDR3 length: 14 amino acids. The chain's CDR3 is CASSLGARAYGYTF. The DNA of the CDR3 is TGTGCCAGCAGCTTAGGCGCCAGGGCCTATGGCTACACCTTC.

CDR3 amino acids: CASTDNEQFF. The CDR3 nucleotides read TGTGCCAGCACCGACAATGAGCAGTTCTTC. This rearrangement joins TRBV5-5 to TRBJ2-1, with no clear D. V dropped 6 bases and J dropped 5 bases, with 3 bases sitting between them. This CDR3 region has 10 residues. Germline CDR1 reads SGHKS; CDR2 reads YYEKEE (reference sequence).

This clone was observed a handful of times. This chain connects TRBV19 to TRBJ2-7, with no clear D. The V end lost 5 bases, the J end lost 6 bases, and 14 bases lay between the germline ends. CDR1 is LNHDA, CDR2 SQIVND, per germline (reference sequence). CDR3 length equals 13 residues. Here the CDR3 reads CASSPRTGVEQYF. In DNA, the CDR3 is TGTGCCAGTAGTCCCCGGACCGGCGTCGAGCAGTACTTC.

V usage is TRBV4-1 and J usage is TRBJ1-4; the D is unclear. From germline, CDR1 is MGHRA and CDR2 YSYEKL. The CDR3 totals 15 residues. V was trimmed by 1 base and J by 7 bases, leaving 13 bases between them. The CDR3 nucleotides are TGCGCCAGCAGCCAAGTGGGGTTTAAGGGTGAAAAACTGTTTTTT. Protein product: CASSQVGFKGEKLFF.